Below, 10 T cell receptor beta chains from the same sample are listed, as sequenced in a study of neurological immune-mediated disorders. In TCRdb, the 5' RACE reads were re-called with MiXCR into one record per CDR3 protein. The data contain more than 25,000 distinct CDR3 sequences, under 5% of them singletons. The source material was CD4+ T cells from blood. These TCRs come from a woman between 40 and 55 years old in good health.

This clonotype showed up many times. This rearrangement joins TRBV10-1 to TRBJ2-5; 11 bases match TRBD2. Germline V gives CDR1 WNHNN, CDR2 SYGVQD (reference sequence). V trimming: 0 bases; J trimming: 6 bases; junction bases outside the gene matches: 3. The CDR3 runs 15 residues. The CDR3 loop reads CASSESTSGKQTQYF. The CDR3 DNA reads as TGCGCCAGCAGTGAGTCGACTAGCGGGAAACAGACCCAGTACTTC.

This clonotype was counted many times. The rearrangement links TRBV9 to TRBJ2-5; tentative D call: TRBD2 (5 bases). CDR1 and CDR2 from the germline V gene are SGDLS and YYNGEE. The CDR3 covers 14 residues. V lost 0 bases, J lost 4 bases, and 10 bases lay in between. CDR3 sequence (DNA): TGTGCCAGCAGCGTAGGTCCTAGCCCAGAGACCCAGTACTTC. Protein product: CASSVGPSPETQYF.

This clonotype has a count of ten or more. This chain uses TRBV11-2 with TRBJ2-1; 7 bases line up with TRBD2. In germline, CDR1 is SGHAT, CDR2 FQNNGV. V gave up 3 bases and J gave up 0 bases; unmatched junction bases: 2. The CDR3 is made up of 15 amino acids. CDR3 region: CASSFLADSYNEQFF. In DNA form, the CDR3 reads TGTGCCAGCAGCTTTCTAGCGGACTCCTACAATGAGCAGTTCTTC. The full variable domain, completed using reference TRBV11-2 and TRBJ2-1, is EAGVAQSPRYKIIEKRQSVAFWCNPISGHATLYWYQQILGQGPKLLIQFQNNGVVDDSQLPKDRFSAERLKGVDSTLKIQPAKLEDSAVYLCASSFLADSYNEQFFGPGTRLTVL.

This clonotype was seen at least ten times. The genes are TRBV5-1 and TRBJ2-3; D possibly matches TRBD1 or TRBD2 (7 bases each). The germline V and J ends were trimmed by 0 bases and 4 bases, with 12 bases remaining between them. Germline-derived CDR1 and CDR2 are SGHRS and YFSETQ. This CDR3 has 15 residues. CDR3 sequence: CASSLDRGGADTQYF. For the CDR3, the DNA is TGCGCCAGCAGCTTGGACAGGGGAGGGGCAGATACGCAGTATTTT.

This clonotype appeared many times. The chain uses TRBV10-3 and TRBJ1-3; tentatively, D is TRBD1 (5 bases). Germline loops: CDR1 ENHRY, CDR2 SYGVKD. V lost 10 bases, J lost 9 bases, and 10 bases lay in between. The CDR3 sequence is 10 residues long. This chain's CDR3 is CASGTGTIYF. DNA for the CDR3: TGTGCCAGCGGGACTGGCACCATATATTTT.

This clonotype has at least ten counts. V is TRBV14 and J is TRBJ1-2; perhaps TRBD1 as D (6 bases). CDR3 size: 14 residues. The germline V gene has CDR1 SGHDN and CDR2 FVKESK. V was trimmed by 2 bases and J by 4 bases, leaving 11 bases between them. The CDR3 region has the DNA TGTGCCAGCAGCCAAAGGGCAGGGGCCTATGGCTACACCTTC. Protein: CASSQRAGAYGYTF. Complete variable domain (other parts from reference TRBV14 and TRBJ1-2): EAGVTQFPSHSVIEKGQTVTLRCDPISGHDNLYWYRRVMGKEIKFLLHFVKESKQDESGMPNNRFLAERTGGTYSTLKVQPAELEDSGVYFCASSQRAGAYGYTFGSGTRLTVV.

This clonotype was counted ten times or more. As DNA, the CDR3 is TGTGCCAGCAGCCCCGGAGCGTTGGGACGTCGCACGGGCTCTGGAAACACCATATATTTT. Translation: CASSPGALGRRTGSGNTIYF. The genes are TRBV7-8 and TRBJ1-3; weak D call: TRBD1 (5 bases). This CDR3 contains 20 residues. CDR1 SGHVS and CDR2 FQNEAQ come from the germline V gene. V lost 5 bases, J lost 0 bases, and 26 bases lay in between.

There are many counts of this clonotype. J is TRBJ2-3 and V is TRBV29-1, with TRBD2 matching 7 bases. Germline loops: CDR1 SQVTM, CDR2 ANQGSEA. CDR3 size: 15 residues. J lost 3 bases, V lost 3 bases, and 9 bases had no gene match. The CDR3 reads CSVEGGRAGTDTQYF. The CDR3 DNA reads as TGCAGCGTTGAGGGGGGGAGGGCCGGAACAGATACGCAGTATTTT.

The sample holds many counts of this clonotype. The chain has TRBV9 and TRBJ2-2; no definite D call. Between the trimmed V and J ends, which lost 3 bases and 0 bases, there was a span of 6 bases. Germline V CDR1 and CDR2: SGDLS, YYNGEE. CDR3 length equals 14 residues. The CDR3 sequence: CASSDQANTGELFF. The CDR3, as DNA: TGTGCCAGCAGCGATCAAGCGAACACCGGGGAGCTGTTTTTT.

This clonotype was recorded at least ten times. Here the CDR3 reads CASCIRGATQYF. Here the CDR3 DNA reads TGTGCCAGCTGCATCAGGGGTGCGACCCAGTACTTC. The V gene is TRBV28, the J gene TRBJ2-5, with D perhaps TRBD1 (6 bases). Germline V lookup: CDR1 MDHEN, CDR2 SYDVKM. The CDR3 extends over 12 amino acids. V lost 8 bases, J lost 7 bases, and 14 bases lay in between.